This T cell receptor beta chain emerged from a study of cytomegalovirus exposure and HLA in healthy donors. On the study more broadly: When 350 to 500 donors were genotyped, 80% to 90% of them were found to fall in the Caucasian-associated ancestry cluster. General study results and limits: According to the study, 160 or so TCR beta chains were cytomegalovirus-associated.

A remark on this clone: Its cognate antigen is unknown.

In the PCR, 60 Vbeta and 13 Jbeta primers were used. Profiling relied on immunoSEQ multiplex PCR, and the TCRdb table lists in-frame clones only, not all of them. The sample comprises some 160,000 clones, 60% to 80% of which are singletons, and 1.5% to 2% rests with the top ten. Samples came from healthy bone marrow donors. The CDR3 extends over 14 amino acids. CDR1 and CDR2 from the germline V gene are SEHNR and FQNEAQ (reference sequence). Between the trimmed V and J ends, which lost 3 bases and 6 bases, there was a span of 11 bases. The sequence came from a woman younger than 45 in good health and CMV-seronegative. The sequenced sample consisted of PBMCs. V is TRBV7-9 and J is TRBJ1-4, with TRBD1 as a possible D gene (5 bases). The CDR3 DNA follows: TGTGCCAGCAGCTTTGGTGGGGCGGATGAAAAACTGTTTTTT. Protein sequence: CASSFGGADEKLFF.